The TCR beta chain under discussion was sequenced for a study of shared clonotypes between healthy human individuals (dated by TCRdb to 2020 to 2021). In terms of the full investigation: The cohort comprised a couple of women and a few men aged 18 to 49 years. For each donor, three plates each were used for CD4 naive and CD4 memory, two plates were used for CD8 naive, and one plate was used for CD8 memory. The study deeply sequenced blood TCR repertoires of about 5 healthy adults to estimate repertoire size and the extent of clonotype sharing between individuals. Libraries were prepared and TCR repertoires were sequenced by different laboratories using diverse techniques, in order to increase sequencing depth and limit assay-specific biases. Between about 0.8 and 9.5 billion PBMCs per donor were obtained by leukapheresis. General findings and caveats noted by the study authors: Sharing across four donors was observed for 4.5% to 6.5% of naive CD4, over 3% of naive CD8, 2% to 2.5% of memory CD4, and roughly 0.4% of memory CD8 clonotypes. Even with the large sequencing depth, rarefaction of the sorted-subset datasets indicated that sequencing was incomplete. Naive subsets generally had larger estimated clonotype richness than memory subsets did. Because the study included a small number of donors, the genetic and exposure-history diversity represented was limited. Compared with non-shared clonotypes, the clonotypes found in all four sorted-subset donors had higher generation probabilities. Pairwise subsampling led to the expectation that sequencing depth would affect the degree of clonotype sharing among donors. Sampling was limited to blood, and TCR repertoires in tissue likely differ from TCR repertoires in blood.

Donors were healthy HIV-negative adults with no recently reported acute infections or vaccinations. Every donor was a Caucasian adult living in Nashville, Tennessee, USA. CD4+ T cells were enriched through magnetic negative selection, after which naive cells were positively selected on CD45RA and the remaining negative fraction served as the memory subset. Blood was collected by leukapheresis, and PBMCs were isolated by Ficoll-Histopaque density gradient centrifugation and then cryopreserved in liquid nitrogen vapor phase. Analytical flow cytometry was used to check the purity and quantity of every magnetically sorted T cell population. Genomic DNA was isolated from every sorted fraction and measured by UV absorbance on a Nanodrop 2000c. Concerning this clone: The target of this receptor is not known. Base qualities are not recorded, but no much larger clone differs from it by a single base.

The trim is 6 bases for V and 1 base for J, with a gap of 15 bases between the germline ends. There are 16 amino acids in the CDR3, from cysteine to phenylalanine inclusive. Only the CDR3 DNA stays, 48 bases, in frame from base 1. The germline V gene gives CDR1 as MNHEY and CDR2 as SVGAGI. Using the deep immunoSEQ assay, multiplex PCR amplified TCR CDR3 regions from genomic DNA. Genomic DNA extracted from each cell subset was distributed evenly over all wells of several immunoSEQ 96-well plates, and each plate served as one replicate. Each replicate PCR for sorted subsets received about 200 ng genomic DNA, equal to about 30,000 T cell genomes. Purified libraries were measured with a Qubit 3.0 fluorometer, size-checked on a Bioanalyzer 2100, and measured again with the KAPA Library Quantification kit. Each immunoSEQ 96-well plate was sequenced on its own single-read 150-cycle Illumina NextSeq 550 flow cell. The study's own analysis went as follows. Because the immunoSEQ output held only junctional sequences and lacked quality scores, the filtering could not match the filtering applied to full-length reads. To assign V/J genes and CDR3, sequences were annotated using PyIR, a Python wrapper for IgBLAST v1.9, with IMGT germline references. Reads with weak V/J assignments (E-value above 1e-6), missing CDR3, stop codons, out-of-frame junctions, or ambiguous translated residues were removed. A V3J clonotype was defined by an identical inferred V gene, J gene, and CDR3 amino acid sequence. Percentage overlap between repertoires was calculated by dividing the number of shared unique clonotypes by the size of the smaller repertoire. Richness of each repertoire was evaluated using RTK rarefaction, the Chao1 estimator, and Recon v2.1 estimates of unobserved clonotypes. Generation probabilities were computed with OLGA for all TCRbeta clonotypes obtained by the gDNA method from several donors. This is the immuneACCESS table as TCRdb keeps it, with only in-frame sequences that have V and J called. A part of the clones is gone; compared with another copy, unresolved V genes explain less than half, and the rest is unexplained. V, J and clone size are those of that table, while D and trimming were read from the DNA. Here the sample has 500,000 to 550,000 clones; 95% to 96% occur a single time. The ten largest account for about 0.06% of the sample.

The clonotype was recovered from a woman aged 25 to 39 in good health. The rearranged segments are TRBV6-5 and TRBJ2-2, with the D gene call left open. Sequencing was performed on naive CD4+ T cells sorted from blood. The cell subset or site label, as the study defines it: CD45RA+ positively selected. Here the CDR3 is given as CASSYLVRMNTGELFF. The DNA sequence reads TGTGCCAGCAGCTACCTTGTACGGATGAACACCGGGGAGCTGTTTTTT.